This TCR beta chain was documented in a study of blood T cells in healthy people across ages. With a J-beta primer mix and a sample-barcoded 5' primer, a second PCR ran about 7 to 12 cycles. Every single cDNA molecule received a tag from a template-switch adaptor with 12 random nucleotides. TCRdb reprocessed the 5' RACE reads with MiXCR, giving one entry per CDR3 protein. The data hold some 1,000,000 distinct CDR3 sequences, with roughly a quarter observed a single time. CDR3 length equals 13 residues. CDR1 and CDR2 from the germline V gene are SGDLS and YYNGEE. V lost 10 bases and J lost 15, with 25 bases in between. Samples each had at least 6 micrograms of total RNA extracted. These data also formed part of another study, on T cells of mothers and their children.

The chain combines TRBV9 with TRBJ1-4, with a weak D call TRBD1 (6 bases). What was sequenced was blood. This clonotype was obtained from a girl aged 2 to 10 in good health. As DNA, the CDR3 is TGTGCCTTTCTTGGGGGGCTACACCTGAAGATGTTTTTT. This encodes CAFLGGLHLKMFF.